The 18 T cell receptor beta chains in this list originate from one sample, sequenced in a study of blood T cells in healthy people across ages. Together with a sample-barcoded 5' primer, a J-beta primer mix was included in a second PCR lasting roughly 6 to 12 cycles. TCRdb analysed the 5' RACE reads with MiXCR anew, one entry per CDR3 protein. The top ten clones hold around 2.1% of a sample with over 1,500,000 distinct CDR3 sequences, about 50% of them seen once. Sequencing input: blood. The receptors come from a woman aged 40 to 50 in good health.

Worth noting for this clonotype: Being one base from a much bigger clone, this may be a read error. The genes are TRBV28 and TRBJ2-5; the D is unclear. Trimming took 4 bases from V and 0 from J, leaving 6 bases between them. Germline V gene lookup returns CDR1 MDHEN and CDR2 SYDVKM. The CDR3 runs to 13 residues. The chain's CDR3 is CASSSTDQETQYF. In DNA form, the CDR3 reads TGTGCCAGCAGTTCCACGGACCAAGAGACCCAGTACTTC.

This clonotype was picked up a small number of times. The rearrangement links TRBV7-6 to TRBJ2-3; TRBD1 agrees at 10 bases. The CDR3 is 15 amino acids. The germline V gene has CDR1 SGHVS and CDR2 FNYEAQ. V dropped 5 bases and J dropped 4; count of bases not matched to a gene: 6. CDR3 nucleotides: TGTGCCAGCAGCCGCGGGACAGGGGTCGCAGATACGCAGTATTTT. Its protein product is CASSRGTGVADTQYF.

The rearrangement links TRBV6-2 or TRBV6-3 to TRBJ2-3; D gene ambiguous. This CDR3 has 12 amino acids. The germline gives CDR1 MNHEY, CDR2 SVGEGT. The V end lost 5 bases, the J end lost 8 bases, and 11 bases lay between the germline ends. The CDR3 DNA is TGTGCCAGCAGTCCCTTTCTTGTTACGCAGTATTTT. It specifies CASSPFLVTQYF.

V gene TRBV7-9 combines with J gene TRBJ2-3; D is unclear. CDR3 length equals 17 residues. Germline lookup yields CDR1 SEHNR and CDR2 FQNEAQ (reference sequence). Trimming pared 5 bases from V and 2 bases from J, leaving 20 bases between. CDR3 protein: CASSPQQTRFSTDTQYF. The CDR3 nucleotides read TGTGCCAGCAGCCCACAACAGACGAGGTTTTCCACAGATACGCAGTATTTT.

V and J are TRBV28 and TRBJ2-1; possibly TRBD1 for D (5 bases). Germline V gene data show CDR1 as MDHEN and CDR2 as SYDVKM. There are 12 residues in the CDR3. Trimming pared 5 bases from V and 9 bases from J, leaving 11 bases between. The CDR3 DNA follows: TGTGCCAGCAGTGCCACCCAGGGTGAGCAGTTCTTC. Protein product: CASSATQGEQFF.

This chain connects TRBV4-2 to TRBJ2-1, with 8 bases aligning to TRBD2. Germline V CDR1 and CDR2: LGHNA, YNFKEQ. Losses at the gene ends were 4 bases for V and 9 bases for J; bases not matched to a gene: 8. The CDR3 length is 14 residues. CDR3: CASSLGGASAEQFF. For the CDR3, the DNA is TGTGCCAGCAGCCTCGGGGGGGCCTCGGCTGAGCAGTTCTTC.

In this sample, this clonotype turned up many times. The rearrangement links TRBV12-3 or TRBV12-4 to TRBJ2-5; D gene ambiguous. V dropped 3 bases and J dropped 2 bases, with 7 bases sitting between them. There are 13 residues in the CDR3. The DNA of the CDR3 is TGTGCCAGCAGTTTTGAGCGTCAAGAGACCCAGTACTTC. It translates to CASSFERQETQYF.

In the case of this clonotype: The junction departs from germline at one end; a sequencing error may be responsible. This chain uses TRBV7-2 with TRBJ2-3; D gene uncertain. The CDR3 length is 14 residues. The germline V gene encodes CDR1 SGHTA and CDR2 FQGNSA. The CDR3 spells CASSSTGLTDTRYF. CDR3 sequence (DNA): TGTGCCAGCAGTTCGACGGGTCTTACAGATACGCGGTATTTT.

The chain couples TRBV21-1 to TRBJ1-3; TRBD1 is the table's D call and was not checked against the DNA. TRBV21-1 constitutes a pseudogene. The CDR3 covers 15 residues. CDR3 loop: CASSEEDRDGNTIYF. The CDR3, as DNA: TGTGCCAGCAGCGAAGAGGACAGGGATGGAAACACCATATATTTT.

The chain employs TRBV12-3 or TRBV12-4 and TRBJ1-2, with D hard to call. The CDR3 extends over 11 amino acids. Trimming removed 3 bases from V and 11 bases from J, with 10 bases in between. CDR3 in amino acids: CASSFGQKYTF. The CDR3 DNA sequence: TGTGCCAGCAGTTTTGGGCAGAAGTACACCTTC.

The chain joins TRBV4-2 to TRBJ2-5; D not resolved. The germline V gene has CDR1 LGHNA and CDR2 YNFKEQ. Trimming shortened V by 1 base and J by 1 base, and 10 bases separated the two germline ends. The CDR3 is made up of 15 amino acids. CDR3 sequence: CASSQGVPLQETQYF. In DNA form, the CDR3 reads TGTGCCAGCAGCCAAGGGGTACCCCTCCAAGAGACCCAGTACTTC.

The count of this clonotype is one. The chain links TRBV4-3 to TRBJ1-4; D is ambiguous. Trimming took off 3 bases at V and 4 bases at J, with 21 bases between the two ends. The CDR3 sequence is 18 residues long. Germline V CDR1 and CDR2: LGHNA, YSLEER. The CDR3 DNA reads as TGCGCCAGCAGCCAGGAACGCCGTTACCTGAACCGTAATGAAAAACTGTTTTTT. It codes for CASSQERRYLNRNEKLFF.

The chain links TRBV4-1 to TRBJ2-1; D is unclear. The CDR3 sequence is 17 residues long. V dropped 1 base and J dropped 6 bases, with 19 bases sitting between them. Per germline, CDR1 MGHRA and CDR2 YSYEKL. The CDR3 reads CASSQVDLIPVSNEQFF. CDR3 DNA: TGCGCCAGCAGCCAAGTCGATTTAATCCCTGTGAGCAATGAGCAGTTCTTC.

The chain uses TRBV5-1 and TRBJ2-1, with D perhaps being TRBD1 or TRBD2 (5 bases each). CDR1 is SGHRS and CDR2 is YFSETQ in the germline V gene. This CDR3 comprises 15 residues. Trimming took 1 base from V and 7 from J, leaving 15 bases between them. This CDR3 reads CASSLMAVGGNEQFF. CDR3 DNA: TGCGCCAGCAGCTTGATGGCGGTTGGGGGTAATGAGCAGTTCTTC.

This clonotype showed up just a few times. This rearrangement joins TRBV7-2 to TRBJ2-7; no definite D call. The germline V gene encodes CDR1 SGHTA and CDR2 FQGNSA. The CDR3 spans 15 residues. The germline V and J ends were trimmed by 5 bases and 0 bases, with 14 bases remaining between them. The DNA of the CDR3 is TGTGCCAGCAGCAGTAGGACGGTGAGCTCCTACGAGCAGTACTTC. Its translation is CASSSRTVSSYEQYF.

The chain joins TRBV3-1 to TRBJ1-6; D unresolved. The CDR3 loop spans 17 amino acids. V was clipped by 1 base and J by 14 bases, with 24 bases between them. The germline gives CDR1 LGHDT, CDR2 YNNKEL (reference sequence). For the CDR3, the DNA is TGTGCCAGCAGCCAAGGGGCCCAAACAACCCGACTCGCGGCCCTCCACTTT. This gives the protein CASSQGAQTTRLAALHF.

CDR3 sequence reads: CASSLHLGSYNEQFF. The CDR3 nucleotides read TGTGCCAGCAGTTTGCACCTGGGCAGCTACAATGAGCAGTTCTTC. The chain uses TRBV12-3 or TRBV12-4 and TRBJ2-1, with D unresolved. CDR3 length: 15 residues. Trimming removed 3 bases from V and 3 bases from J, with 12 bases in between.

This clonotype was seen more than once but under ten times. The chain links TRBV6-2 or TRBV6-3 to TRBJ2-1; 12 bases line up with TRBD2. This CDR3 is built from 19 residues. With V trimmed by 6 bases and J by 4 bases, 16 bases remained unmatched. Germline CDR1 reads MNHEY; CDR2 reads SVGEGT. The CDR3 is CASSLTLTSGGPMYNEQFF. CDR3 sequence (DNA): TGTGCCAGCAGCCTTACCCTAACTAGCGGGGGGCCCATGTACAATGAGCAGTTCTTC.